This T cell receptor (beta chain) originates from a study of T cell responses to AZD1222 COVID-19 vaccine. Only in-frame clones appear in the TCRdb table, and some are missing; sequencing was by immunoSEQ multiplex PCR. The sample shows more than 95,000 clones, approximately 83% of them seen only once. CDR1 and CDR2 from the germline V gene are SGHTA and FQGNSA. Unmatched junction bases numbered 13, after V lost 4 bases and J lost 7 bases. The CDR3 totals 16 residues. Study observations and caveats: The reported proportion of spike-specific TCRs targeting unmutated variant regions was nearly half. Dominant at 160-218 and 743-854, vaccine-associated CD4 TCRs also spanned spike. Repertoires in all cases were sampled only once the peak T cell response had passed. Only six or seven AZD1222 recipients tested seropositive at baseline.

Details on this clone: What it binds is unknown.

This TCR derives from an adult in good health. Specimen: peripheral blood, collected on day 0 of MenACWY control vaccination. This sequence joins TRBV7-2 and TRBJ1-2; the match to TRBD1 covers 9 bases. CDR3 DNA sequence: TGTGCCAGCAGCTCGGACAGGGGCCCCTCCGGGGGTGGCTACACCTTC. Translation gives CASSSDRGPSGGGYTF. The variable domain in full, with the rest retrieved from reference TRBV7-2 and TRBJ1-2, is GAGVSQSPSNKVTEKGKDVELRCDPISGHTALYWYRQSLGQGLEFLIYFQGNSAPDKSGLPSDRFSAERTGGSVSTLTIQRTQQEDSAVYLCASSSDRGPSGGGYTFGSGTRLTVV.